Ten or more counts support the clone carrying this T cell receptor (beta chain). Its antigen is unknown. The data originate from a study of T-cell reconstitution after alpha-beta-depleted transplantation in children. Study conclusions and caveats: From surviving recipient T cells and thymic progenitors came the high day-60 TCRbeta diversity observed in some patients. Roughly two months post-transplant, alpha-beta T cells reportedly originated from several hundred graft clones that had expanded. One year post-transplant, T-cell counts and diversity were largely derived from T cells produced anew.

Molecular barcoding with unique molecular identifiers was used for the TCRbeta library. TCRdb used MiXCR to reprocess the PCR reads, holding one entry per CDR3 protein. The sample carries some 180,000 distinct CDR3 sequences, approximately 6.3% recorded once. Deletions cut 4 bases from V and 1 base from J, with 15 bases between. The CDR3 spans 16 residues. Specimen: PBMCs, collected before TCRalphabeta/CD19-depleted stem cell transplant. This sequence joins TRBV12-3 or TRBV12-4 and TRBJ2-3, with D perhaps TRBD2 (7 bases). This sequence originates from a boy between 2 and 10 years old with acute lymphoblastic leukemia, due to receive a stem cell transplant. The CDR3 protein is CASSSGDGGRTDTQYF. For the CDR3, the DNA is TGTGCCAGCAGTTCCGGAGACGGGGGGCGCACAGATACGCAGTATTTT.